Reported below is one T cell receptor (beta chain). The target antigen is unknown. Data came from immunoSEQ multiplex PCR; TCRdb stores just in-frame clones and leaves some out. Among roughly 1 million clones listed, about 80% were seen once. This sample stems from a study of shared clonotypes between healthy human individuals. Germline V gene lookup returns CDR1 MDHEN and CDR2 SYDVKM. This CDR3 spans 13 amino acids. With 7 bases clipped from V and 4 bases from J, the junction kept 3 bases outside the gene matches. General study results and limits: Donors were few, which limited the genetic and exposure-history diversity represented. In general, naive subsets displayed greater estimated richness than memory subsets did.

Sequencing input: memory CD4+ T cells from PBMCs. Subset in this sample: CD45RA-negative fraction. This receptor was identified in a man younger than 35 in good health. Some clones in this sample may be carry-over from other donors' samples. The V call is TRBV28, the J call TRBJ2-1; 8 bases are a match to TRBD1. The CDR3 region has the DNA TGTGCCAGCATCCGGACAGGGTACAATGAGCAGTTCTTC. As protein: CASIRTGYNEQFF.